These 9 T cell receptor beta chains share one sample of origin, sequenced in a study of T cell responses to AZD1222 COVID-19 vaccine. TCRdb's table, derived via immunoSEQ multiplex PCR, lists solely in-frame clones and lacks some. The repertoire consists of more than 250,000 clones, with approximately 93% occurring once and the leading ten covering around 0.58%. This specimen was peripheral blood, taken on day 0 of AZD1222 vaccination. Receptor source: an adult in good health.

The gene calls are TRBV19 and TRBJ1-2; 10 positions agree with TRBD1. The CDR3 runs 13 residues. In germline, CDR1 is LNHDA, CDR2 SQIVND (reference sequence). V trimming: 6 bases; J trimming: 2 bases; junction bases outside the gene matches: 0. The CDR3 region is CASRTGGNYGYTF. CDR3 bases: TGTGCCAGTAGGACAGGGGGCAACTATGGCTACACCTTC.

V gene TRBV24-1 combines with J gene TRBJ2-2; perhaps TRBD1 as D (6 bases). This CDR3 is built from 13 residues. Germline CDR1 and CDR2: KGHDR and SFDVKD. The V and J ends lost 5 bases and 4 bases respectively, with 7 bases between them. The CDR3 DNA follows: TGTGCCACCAGTGCACAGGGCACCGGGGAGCTGTTTTTT. This sequence encodes CATSAQGTGELFF.

The rearrangement uses TRBV19 and TRBJ2-2; 8 positions match TRBD1. The germline CDR1 and CDR2 sequences are LNHDA and SQIVND (reference sequence). The CDR3 sequence is 13 residues long. Trimming took 6 bases from V and 5 from J; bases not matched to a gene: 2. The CDR3 reads CASRDRATGELFF. CDR3 nucleotide sequence: TGTGCCAGTAGGGACAGGGCTACCGGGGAGCTGTTTTTT.

The chain has TRBV1 and TRBJ1-6; the table names TRBD1, a call not compared with the DNA. TRBV1 is a pseudogene locus. The CDR3 totals 18 residues. CDR3 coding DNA: TGCACCAGCAGGGGGCAGGGGGCATCTTTATCCTATAATTCACCCCTCCACTTT. Translation gives CTSRGQGASLSYNSPLHF.

V gene TRBV30 combines with J gene TRBJ2-7; tentatively, D is TRBD1 (7 bases). Germline CDR1 is GTSNPN and CDR2 is SVGIG (reference sequence). The ends were cut back, 4 bases at V and 7 bases at J, with 17 bases in the middle. CDR3 length: 13 residues. The CDR3 nucleotides read TGTGCCTGGACACCCAGGGGGGTCGAAGAGCAGTACTTC. This encodes CAWTPRGVEEQYF.

The chain joins TRBV6-6 to TRBJ2-4, with D unresolved. The CDR3 is 17 residues long. The germline CDR1 and CDR2 sequences are MNHNY and SVGAGI (reference sequence). V was clipped by 5 bases and J by 2 bases, with 19 bases between them. The CDR3 reads CASSPDIPHGPKNIQYF. CDR3 nucleotides: TGTGCCAGCAGTCCTGACATCCCCCATGGTCCCAAAAACATTCAGTACTTC.

This chain uses TRBV2 with TRBJ1-6, with D possibly TRBD1 on 5 matching bases. Germline assignment: CDR1 SNHLY and CDR2 FYNNEI. The CDR3 covers 15 residues. Between the trimmed V and J ends, which lost 2 bases and 10 bases, there was a span of 15 bases. The CDR3 nucleotides read TGTGCCAGCAGTGAATTTGGAGGGGAAGGGTCACCCCTCCACTTT. Translation gives CASSEFGGEGSPLHF.

The rearrangement links TRBV5-1 to TRBJ1-6, with D unresolved. The CDR3 extends over 15 amino acids. Deletions cut 4 bases from V and 6 bases from J, with 14 bases between. The germline CDR1 and CDR2 sequences are SGHRS and YFSETQ. CDR3 region: CASSAPHGPNSPLHF. The CDR3 nucleotides read TGCGCCAGCAGCGCACCCCACGGCCCTAATTCACCCCTCCACTTT.

The rearrangement joins TRBV7-2 to TRBJ2-2; TRBD2 aligns across 7 bases. Germline V lookup: CDR1 SGHTA, CDR2 FQGNSA. The CDR3 extends over 15 amino acids. The V segment lost 3 bases and the J segment 4 bases; nucleotides outside the gene matches: 5. Here the CDR3 DNA reads TGTGCCAGCAGCTTTGGGTCGGGGGGCACCGGGGAGCTGTTTTTT. Its translation: CASSFGSGGTGELFF. The full variable domain, with the rest looked up from reference TRBV7-2 and TRBJ2-2, is GAGVSQSPSNKVTEKGKDVELRCDPISGHTALYWYRQSLGQGLEFLIYFQGNSAPDKSGLPSDRFSAERTGGSVSTLTIQRTQQEDSAVYLCASSFGSGGTGELFFGEGSRLTVL.